These 29 T cell receptor beta chains were sequenced from one sample in a study of blood T cells in healthy people across ages. Sample-barcoded 5' priming and a J-beta primer mix drove a second PCR of about 6 to 12 cycles. Each CDR3 protein is one row after TCRdb ran MiXCR on the 5' RACE reads. The sample has about 280,000 distinct CDR3 sequences; roughly a quarter are singletons. The sequenced sample was blood. The receptors here all came from a woman between 65 and 79 years old in good health.

V usage is TRBV6-2 or TRBV6-3 and J usage is TRBJ2-5, with no clear D. Per germline, CDR1 MNHEY and CDR2 SVGEGT. Trimming shortened V by 6 bases and J by 7 bases, and 18 bases separated the two germline ends. This CDR3 region has 14 residues. The CDR3 sequence is CASSQARALGTQYF. In DNA form, the CDR3 reads TGTGCCAGCAGCCAGGCACGGGCCCTGGGGACCCAGTACTTC.

The chain links TRBV4-2 to TRBJ2-1; 7 bases are a match to TRBD1. Germline-derived CDR1 and CDR2 are LGHNA and YNFKEQ. The CDR3 has 16 residues. V was pared by 1 base and J by 0 bases, with 3 bases of the junction left unmatched. CDR3 in amino acids: CASSQVQGSSYNEQFF. The CDR3 nucleotides are TGTGCCAGCAGCCAAGTACAGGGGAGCTCCTACAATGAGCAGTTCTTC.

CDR3 DNA sequence: TGTGCCAGCAGCGTAGCCAGCGGGAATGGAGAGACCCAGTACTTC. Translated, it gives CASSVASGNGETQYF. The rearrangement links TRBV11-2 to TRBJ2-5; 7 nucleotides line up with TRBD2. CDR1 SGHAT and CDR2 FQNNGV come from the germline V gene. This CDR3 contains 15 residues. Unmatched junction bases numbered 10, after V lost 5 bases and J lost 4 bases.

This clonotype occurred a few times. This chain uses TRBV18 with TRBJ2-2, with D perhaps TRBD1 (6 bases). Germline V CDR1 and CDR2: KGHSH, LQKENI. The CDR3 has 15 residues. With 5 bases removed from V and 0 bases from J, the gap between germline ends came to 10 bases. The CDR3 loop is CASSAGEPNTGELFF. The DNA of the CDR3 is TGTGCCAGCTCAGCAGGGGAGCCGAACACCGGGGAGCTGTTTTTT.

This clonotype showed up just a few times. The rearrangement uses TRBV5-1 and TRBJ2-7; 12 bases align to TRBD1. With V trimmed by 1 base and J by 2 bases, 10 bases remained unmatched. Germline assignment: CDR1 SGHRS and CDR2 YFSETQ. The CDR3 extends over 18 amino acids. The CDR3 DNA reads as TGCGCCAGCAGCTTGTCCGGGACAGGGGGCGGGAGACCCTACGAGCAGTACTTC. It translates to CASSLSGTGGGRPYEQYF.

This clonotype was detected a few times. The V and J genes are TRBV29-1 and TRBJ2-1; D possibly uses TRBD1 or TRBD2 (6 bases each). CDR1 SQVTM and CDR2 ANQGSEA come from the germline V gene. Trimming took off 3 bases at V and 10 bases at J, with 19 bases between the two ends. The CDR3 is 14 amino acids. The CDR3 here is CSVDLQGRSSEQFF. CDR3 in DNA: TGCAGCGTTGACTTGCAGGGGAGGTCCAGCGAGCAGTTCTTC.

The V gene is TRBV7-2, the J gene TRBJ2-7; D gene unclear. Germline V CDR1 and CDR2: SGHTA, FQGNSA. This CDR3 has 13 amino acids. V was pared by 4 bases and J by 1 base, with 8 bases between. The CDR3 bases are TGTGCCAGCAGCTCGCCATATTCCTACGAGCAGTACTTC. It yields the protein CASSSPYSYEQYF.

Only a few counts were recorded for this clonotype. The CDR3 DNA reads as TGTGCCAGCAGCGTAGGGGACAGGGTCTCCTACAATGAGCAGTTCTTC. This codes for CASSVGDRVSYNEQFF. The V and J genes are TRBV9 and TRBJ2-5; 9 bases are a match to TRBD1. The DNA end is more similar to TRBJ2-1, so the J call may be wrong. The CDR3 is 16 residues long. Germline V gives CDR1 SGDLS, CDR2 YYNGEE.

This clonotype was found a few times. The J gene is TRBJ2-1, the V gene TRBV7-3, with TRBD1 as a possible D gene (6 bases). There are 15 residues in the CDR3. Germline V CDR1 and CDR2: SGHTA, FQGTGA. The germline V and J ends were trimmed by 5 bases and 4 bases, with 15 bases remaining between them. The CDR3 DNA is TGTGCCAGCAGCCTGGGACACCCGGATTACAATGAGCAGTTCTTC. Residues: CASSLGHPDYNEQFF.

This clonotype was detected only a few times. Here the CDR3 reads CASGPPGPQSRYEQYF. CDR3 coding DNA: TGTGCCAGCGGACCCCCCGGACCCCAGAGTCGGTACGAGCAGTACTTC. V gene TRBV11-2 combines with J gene TRBJ2-7; D not resolved. Germline V lookup: CDR1 SGHAT, CDR2 FQNNGV. V gave up 8 bases and J gave up 4 bases, with 24 bases separating them. This CDR3 is 16 amino acids long. Filled out from reference TRBV11-2 and TRBJ2-7, the complete variable domain reads EAGVAQSPRYKIIEKRQSVAFWCNPISGHATLYWYQQILGQGPKLLIQFQNNGVVDDSQLPKDRFSAERLKGVDSTLKIQPAKLEDSAVYLCASGPPGPQSRYEQYFGPGTRLTVT.

As DNA, the CDR3 is TGTGCCAGCAGCGTCCGGGACGGGGGGACGCGTTCAGAGACCCAGTACTTC. Its translation: CASSVRDGGTRSETQYF. The chain combines TRBV5-6 with TRBJ2-5; 7 nucleotides align to TRBD2. CDR1 and CDR2 (germline): SGHDT, YYEEEE. After removal of 4 bases from V and 4 bases from J, the junction contained 16 bases not matched to a gene. CDR3 length equals 17 residues.

J is TRBJ2-1 and V is TRBV6-6; 13 positions agree with TRBD2. The CDR3 loop spans 16 amino acids. Germline trimming cut 6 bases from V and 9 bases from J; bases unmatched to any gene: 11. Germline CDR1 and CDR2: MNHNY and SVGAGI (reference sequence). The CDR3 here is CASSLRLAGGSSEQFF. The CDR3 region has the DNA TGTGCCAGCAGCCTCCGACTAGCGGGAGGTAGTAGTGAGCAGTTCTTC.

This clonotype occurred many times. This chain links TRBV3-1 with TRBJ1-1; D unclear. This CDR3 has 15 residues. V dropped 2 bases and J dropped 2 bases, with 12 bases sitting between them. The germline V gene encodes CDR1 LGHDT and CDR2 YNNKEL (reference sequence). CDR3 sequence (DNA): TGTGCCAGCAGCCAATCCAAGTTGGCAAACACTGAAGCTTTCTTT. This encodes CASSQSKLANTEAFF. Combining the CDR3 with reference TRBV3-1 and TRBJ1-1 gives the whole variable domain DTAVSQTPKYLVTQMGNDKSIKCEQNLGHDTMYWYKQDSKKFLKIMFSYNNKELIINETVPNRFSPKSPDKAHLNLHINSLELGDSAVYFCASSQSKLANTEAFFGQGTRLTVV.

As regards this clonotype: At one end the junction does not follow the germline gene, possibly because of a read error. This chain links TRBV29-1 with TRBJ2-3; 10 nucleotides match TRBD2. The CDR3 totals 15 residues. Germline V gene sequence: CDR1 SQVTM, CDR2 ANQGSEA. The CDR3: CSVVSGRENTDTQYF. CDR3 in DNA: TGCAGCGTTGTAAGCGGGAGGGAAAACACAGACACGCAGTATTTT.

V and J are TRBV28 and TRBJ2-7; the match to TRBD2 covers 8 bases. J lost 4 bases, V lost 6 bases, and 14 bases had no gene match. Per the germline V gene, CDR1 is MDHEN and CDR2 is SYDVKM. This CDR3 has 16 amino acids. CDR3 in DNA: TGTGCCAGCAGAAACAGGGCCCAGCGGGAGATGTACGAGCAGTACTTC. Translating gives CASRNRAQREMYEQYF.

This clonotype turned up a few times. This chain joins TRBV5-1 and TRBJ1-4, with a possible D match to TRBD1 (6 bases). Germline V CDR1 and CDR2: SGHRS, YFSETQ. V was shortened by 6 bases and J by 4 bases, with 16 bases between the two germline ends. The length of the CDR3 is 15 residues. The CDR3 protein is CASTPKGGSNEKLFF. In DNA, the CDR3 is TGCGCCAGCACCCCCAAGGGGGGAAGTAATGAAAAACTGTTTTTT.

J is TRBJ2-5 and V is TRBV7-6; 11 bases map to TRBD2. After removal of 8 bases from V and 2 bases from J, the junction contained 4 bases not matched to a gene. Germline-derived CDR1 and CDR2 are SGHVS and FNYEAQ. The CDR3 runs 14 residues. CDR3 nucleotides: TGTGCCAGCGCGACTAGCGGGAAACAAGAGACCCAGTACTTC. Its protein product is CASATSGKQETQYF.

This clonotype was picked up a small number of times. The chain links TRBV20-1 to TRBJ2-4; 8 bases are a match to TRBD2. The CDR3 extends over 16 amino acids. Per the germline V gene, CDR1 is DFQATT and CDR2 is SNEGSKA (reference sequence). J was trimmed by 0 bases and V by 6 bases; bases with no gene match: 10. The CDR3 reads CSAREAGVIAKNIQYF. CDR3 bases: TGCAGTGCCCGTGAAGCGGGAGTTATAGCCAAAAACATTCAGTACTTC.

This clonotype has more than one count but fewer than ten. The chain's CDR3 is CSARDPGGPGETQYF. The CDR3, as DNA: TGCAGTGCTAGAGACCCGGGAGGGCCGGGAGAGACCCAGTACTTC. This rearrangement joins TRBV20-1 to TRBJ2-5; 8 bases fit TRBD2. CDR3 length: 15 residues. Germline CDR1 DFQATT, CDR2 SNEGSKA (reference sequence). Trimming at V came to 0 bases and at J to 4 bases, leaving 7 bases not matched to a gene.

In its sample, this clonotype was seen a few times. The chain combines TRBV20-1 with TRBJ2-5, with 8 bases that match TRBD1. With 4 bases clipped from V and 11 bases from J, the junction kept 15 bases outside the gene matches. The CDR3 spans 14 residues. CDR1 is DFQATT and CDR2 is SNEGSKA in the germline V gene (reference sequence). CDR3 in amino acids: CSAIDRGLDVGQYF. The CDR3 nucleotides read TGCAGTGCTATAGACAGGGGCCTGGATGTTGGGCAGTACTTC.

This clonotype was counted between two and nine times. The CDR3 is CSARPLRGAGAAGGDTQYF. The CDR3 DNA reads TGCAGTGCTAGACCCCTCAGGGGTGCGGGAGCAGCGGGGGGAGATACGCAGTATTTT. The chain links TRBV20-1 to TRBJ2-3; 9 bases align to TRBD2. This CDR3 region has 19 residues. CDR1 is DFQATT, CDR2 SNEGSKA, per germline (reference sequence). V lost 2 bases and J lost 5; bases outside the gene matches: 20.

The table lists this clonotype with many counts. J is TRBJ2-3 and V is TRBV7-2, with 11 bases identical to TRBD2. CDR1 and CDR2 (germline): SGHTA, FQGNSA. CDR3 length: 16 amino acids. The junction had 6 bases not matched to a gene; V was cut back by 5 bases and J by 2 bases. CDR3 loop: CASSGASGRSTDTQYF. In DNA, the CDR3 is TGTGCCAGCAGCGGAGCTAGCGGGAGGTCCACAGATACGCAGTATTTT.

V gene TRBV7-2 combines with J gene TRBJ1-5; no definite D call. Germline V gene sequence: CDR1 SGHTA, CDR2 FQGNSA. The V and J ends lost 5 bases and 7 bases respectively, with 15 bases between them. This CDR3 has 14 residues. DNA of the CDR3: TGTGCCAGCAGCCCCCTCGCAGGTCCCCAGCCCCAGCATTTT. Residues: CASSPLAGPQPQHF.

This clonotype occurred a few times. This chain uses TRBV9 with TRBJ2-1, with D tentatively TRBD1 or TRBD2 (5 bases each). From germline, CDR1 is SGDLS and CDR2 YYNGEE. There are 14 residues in the CDR3. The germline V and J ends were trimmed by 4 bases and 7 bases, with 15 bases remaining between them. In DNA, the CDR3 is TGTGCCAGCAGCCCGGGGACCAGCGATAATGAGCAGTTCTTC. Translating gives CASSPGTSDNEQFF.

This clonotype was observed a few times. The rearrangement joins TRBV27 to TRBJ2-7; 9 bases fit TRBD1. Germline values: CDR1 MNHEY, CDR2 SMNVEV (reference sequence). The CDR3 runs to 15 residues. Trimming cost V 1 base and J 3 bases; bases outside gene matches: 4. The CDR3 loop is CASSLYRTGVYEQYF. The CDR3, as DNA: TGTGCCAGCAGTTTATACAGGACAGGGGTCTACGAGCAGTACTTC.

The V and J genes are TRBV12-3 or TRBV12-4 and TRBJ2-1; TRBD2 matches 16 bases. Germline trimming cut 2 bases from V and 8 bases from J; bases unmatched to any gene: 9. CDR3 size: 18 residues. CDR3 in amino acids: CASSLRGLAGGKRDEQFF. As DNA, the CDR3 is TGTGCCAGCAGTTTAAGGGGACTAGCGGGAGGGAAACGCGATGAGCAGTTCTTC.

The chain couples TRBV28 to TRBJ2-1; D remains unclear. V lost 4 bases to trimming and J lost 7 bases, with 8 bases between them. The germline CDR1 and CDR2 sequences are MDHEN and SYDVKM. There are 12 residues in the CDR3. Here the CDR3 DNA reads TGTGCCAGCAGTTCGCAGGAAAATGAGCAGTTCTTC. Protein sequence: CASSSQENEQFF.

CDR3 nucleotide sequence: TGCAGCGTTGAAGATCAACTAGCGGGAGGGGGTGAGCAGTTCTTC. It translates to CSVEDQLAGGGEQFF. V and J are TRBV29-1 and TRBJ2-1; TRBD2 agrees at 13 bases. The J segment lost 9 bases and the V segment lost 0 bases, leaving 5 bases of the junction unmatched. Germline V CDR1 and CDR2: SQVTM, ANQGSEA. CDR3 size: 15 residues.

The chain is built from TRBV20-1 and TRBJ2-5, with D unclear. Looked up from germline, CDR1 is DFQATT and CDR2 is SNEGSKA (reference sequence). The CDR3 runs to 13 residues. V was trimmed by 2 bases and J by 1 base, leaving 8 bases between them. The CDR3 bases are TGCAGTGCTAGATGGGAAATCCAAGAGACCCAGTACTTC. It yields the protein CSARWEIQETQYF.